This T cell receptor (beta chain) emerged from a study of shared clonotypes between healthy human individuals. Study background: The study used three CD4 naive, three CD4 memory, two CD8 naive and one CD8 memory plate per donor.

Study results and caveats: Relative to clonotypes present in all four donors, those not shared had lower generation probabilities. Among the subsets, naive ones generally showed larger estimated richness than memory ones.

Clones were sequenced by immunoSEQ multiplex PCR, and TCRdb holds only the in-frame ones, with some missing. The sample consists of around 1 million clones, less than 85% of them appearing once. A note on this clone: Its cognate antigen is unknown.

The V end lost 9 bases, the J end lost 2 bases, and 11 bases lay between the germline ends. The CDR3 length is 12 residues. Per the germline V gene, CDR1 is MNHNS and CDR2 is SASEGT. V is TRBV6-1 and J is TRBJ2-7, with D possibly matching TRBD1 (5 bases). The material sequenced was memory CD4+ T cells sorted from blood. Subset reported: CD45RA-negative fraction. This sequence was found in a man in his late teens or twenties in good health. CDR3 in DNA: TGTGCCAGTAAGACAGTTGCCTACGAGCAGTACTTC. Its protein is CASKTVAYEQYF.